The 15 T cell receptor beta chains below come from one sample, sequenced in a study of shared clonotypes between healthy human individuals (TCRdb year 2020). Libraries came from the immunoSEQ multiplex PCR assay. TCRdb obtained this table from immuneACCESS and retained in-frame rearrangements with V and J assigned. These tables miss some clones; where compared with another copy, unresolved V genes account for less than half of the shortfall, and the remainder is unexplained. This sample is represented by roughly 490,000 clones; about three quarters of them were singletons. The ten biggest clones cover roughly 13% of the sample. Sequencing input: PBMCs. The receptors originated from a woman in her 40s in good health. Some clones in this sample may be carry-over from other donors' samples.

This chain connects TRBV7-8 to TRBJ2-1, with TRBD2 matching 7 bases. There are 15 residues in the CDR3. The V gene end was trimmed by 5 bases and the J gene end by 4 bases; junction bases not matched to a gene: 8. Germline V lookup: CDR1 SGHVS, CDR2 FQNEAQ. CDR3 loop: CASSLASGVYNEQFF. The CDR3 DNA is TGTGCCAGCAGCCTCGCTAGCGGCGTTTACAATGAGCAGTTCTTC.

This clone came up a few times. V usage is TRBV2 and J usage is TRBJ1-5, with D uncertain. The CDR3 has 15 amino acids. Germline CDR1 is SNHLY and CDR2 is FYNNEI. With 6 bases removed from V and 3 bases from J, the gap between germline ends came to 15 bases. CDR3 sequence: CASRDEVVYNQPQHF. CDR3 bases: TGTGCCAGCAGGGATGAAGTCGTCTACAATCAGCCCCAGCATTTT.

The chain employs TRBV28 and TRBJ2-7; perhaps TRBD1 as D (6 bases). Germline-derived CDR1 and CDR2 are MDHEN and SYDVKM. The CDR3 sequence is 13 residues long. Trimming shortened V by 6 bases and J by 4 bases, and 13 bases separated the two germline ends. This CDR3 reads CASSPTGTYEQYF. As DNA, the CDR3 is TGTGCCAGCAGCCCTACCGGGACATACGAGCAGTACTTC.

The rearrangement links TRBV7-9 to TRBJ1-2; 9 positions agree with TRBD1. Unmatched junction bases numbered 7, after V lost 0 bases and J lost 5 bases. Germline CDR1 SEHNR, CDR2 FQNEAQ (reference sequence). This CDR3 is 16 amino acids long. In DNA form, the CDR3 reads TGTGCCAGCAGCTTAGCCGCCGGGACAGGGTTATATGGCTACACCTTC. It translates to CASSLAAGTGLYGYTF.

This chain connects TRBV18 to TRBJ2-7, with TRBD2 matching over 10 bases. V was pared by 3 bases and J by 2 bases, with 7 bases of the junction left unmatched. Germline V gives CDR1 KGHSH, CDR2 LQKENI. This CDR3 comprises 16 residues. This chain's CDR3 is CASSPPGLASTYEQYF. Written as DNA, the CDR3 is TGTGCCAGCTCACCGCCGGGACTAGCGTCCACCTACGAGCAGTACTTC.

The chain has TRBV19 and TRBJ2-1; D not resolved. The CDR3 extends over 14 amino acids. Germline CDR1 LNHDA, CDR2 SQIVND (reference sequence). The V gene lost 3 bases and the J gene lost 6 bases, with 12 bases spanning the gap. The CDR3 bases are TGTGCCAGTAGTATCCAGATCCGCGGCAATGAGCAGTTCTTC. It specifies CASSIQIRGNEQFF.

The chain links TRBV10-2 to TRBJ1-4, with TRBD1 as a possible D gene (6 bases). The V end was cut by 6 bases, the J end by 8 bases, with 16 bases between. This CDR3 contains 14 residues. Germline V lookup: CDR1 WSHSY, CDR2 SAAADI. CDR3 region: CASSLTGPWEKLFF. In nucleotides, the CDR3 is TGCGCCAGCAGCTTGACAGGTCCCTGGGAAAAACTGTTTTTT.

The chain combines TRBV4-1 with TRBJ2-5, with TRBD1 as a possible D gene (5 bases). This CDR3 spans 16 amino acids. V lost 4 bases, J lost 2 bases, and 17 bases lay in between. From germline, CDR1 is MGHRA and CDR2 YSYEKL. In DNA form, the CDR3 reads TGCGCCAGCAGCCCCGGACATACAGGTTTACAAGAGACCCAGTACTTC. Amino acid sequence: CASSPGHTGLQETQYF.

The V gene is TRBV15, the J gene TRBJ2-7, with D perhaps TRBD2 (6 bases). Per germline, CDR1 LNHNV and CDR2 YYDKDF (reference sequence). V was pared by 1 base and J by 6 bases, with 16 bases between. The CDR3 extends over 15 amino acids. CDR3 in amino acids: CATSRAGTPSREQYF. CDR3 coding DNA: TGTGCCACCAGCAGAGCCGGGACTCCATCTCGCGAGCAGTACTTC.

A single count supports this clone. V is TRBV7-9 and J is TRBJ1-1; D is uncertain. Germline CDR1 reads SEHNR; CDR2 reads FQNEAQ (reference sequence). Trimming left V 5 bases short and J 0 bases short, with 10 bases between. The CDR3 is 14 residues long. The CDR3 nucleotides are TGTGCCAGCAGCAGAGAATTGATGAACACTGAAGCTTTCTTT. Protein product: CASSRELMNTEAFF.

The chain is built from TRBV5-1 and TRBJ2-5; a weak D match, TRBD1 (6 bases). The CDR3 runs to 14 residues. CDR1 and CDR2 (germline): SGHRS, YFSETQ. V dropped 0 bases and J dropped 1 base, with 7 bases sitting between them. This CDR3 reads CASSLETGQETQYF. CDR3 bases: TGCGCCAGCAGCTTGGAGACAGGCCAAGAGACCCAGTACTTC.

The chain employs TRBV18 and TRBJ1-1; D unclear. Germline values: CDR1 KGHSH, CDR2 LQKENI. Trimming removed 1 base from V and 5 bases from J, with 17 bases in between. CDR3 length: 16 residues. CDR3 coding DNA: TGTGCCAGCTCACCACTAGGTGGGGTGGAGGCGACTGAAGCTTTCTTT. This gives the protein CASSPLGGVEATEAFF.

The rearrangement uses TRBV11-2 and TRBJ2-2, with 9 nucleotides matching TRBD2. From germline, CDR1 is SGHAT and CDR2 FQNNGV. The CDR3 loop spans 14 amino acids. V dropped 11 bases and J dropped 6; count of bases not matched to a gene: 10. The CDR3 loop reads CASGGGRAAGELFF. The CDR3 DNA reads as TGTGCCTCGGGGGGCGGGAGGGCCGCCGGGGAGCTGTTTTTT.

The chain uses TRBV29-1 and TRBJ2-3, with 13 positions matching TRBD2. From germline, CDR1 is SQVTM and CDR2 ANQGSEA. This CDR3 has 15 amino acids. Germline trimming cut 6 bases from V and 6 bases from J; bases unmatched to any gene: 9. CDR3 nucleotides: TGCAGCGTAGGACTAGCGGGAGCTAGGGGGGATACGCAGTATTTT. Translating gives CSVGLAGARGDTQYF.

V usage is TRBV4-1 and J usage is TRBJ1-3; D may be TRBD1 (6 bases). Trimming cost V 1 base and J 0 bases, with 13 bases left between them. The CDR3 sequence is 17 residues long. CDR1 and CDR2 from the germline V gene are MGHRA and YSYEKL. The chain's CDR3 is CASSQAPTGASGNTIYF. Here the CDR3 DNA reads TGCGCCAGCAGCCAAGCGCCAACGGGGGCCTCTGGAAACACCATATATTTT.